Each of the 15 T cell receptor beta chains below was sequenced from the same sample in a study of blood T cell repertoires in COVID-19. The data were produced by immunoSEQ multiplex PCR, yet TCRdb's version contains in-frame clones alone and is incomplete. Here the sample spans hundreds of thousands of clones, 75% to 90% being singletons. Specimen: peripheral blood. All receptors come from a woman aged 55-69 years with active or convalescent COVID-19.

On this clone: At one boundary the junction diverges from the germline segment, which might be a read error. In DNA form, the CDR3 reads TGTGCCAGCAGATCCGACCTAGCGGGGGTTAGTCATTTT. Protein product: CASRSDLAGVSHF. The V call is TRBV6-6, the J call TRBJ2-3, with 10 bases lining up with TRBD2. The CDR3 covers 13 residues. CDR1 is MNHNY and CDR2 is SVGAGI in the germline V gene (reference sequence).

The chain combines TRBV12-3 or TRBV12-4 with TRBJ2-2; no definite D call. This CDR3 is 12 amino acids long. The V end was cut by 3 bases, the J end by 6 bases, with 5 bases between. Written as DNA, the CDR3 is TGTGCCAGCAGTTTTTCAGCCGGGGAGCTGTTTTTT. Protein product: CASSFSAGELFF.

This sequence joins TRBV15 and TRBJ1-1, with D hard to call. Per the germline V gene, CDR1 is LNHNV and CDR2 is YYDKDF (reference sequence). This CDR3 comprises 13 residues. Trimming cost V 0 bases and J 8 bases, with 10 bases left between them. CDR3 region: CATSRDRGDEAFF. Written as DNA, the CDR3 is TGTGCCACCAGCAGAGATCGTGGAGACGAAGCTTTCTTT.

The chain has TRBV5-1 and TRBJ2-1, with TRBD2 identical over 10 bases. V was clipped by 4 bases and J by 10 bases; unmatched bases: 8. CDR3 length equals 14 residues. The germline CDR1 and CDR2 sequences are SGHRS and YFSETQ. CDR3 sequence: CASSEASGGGEQFF. The DNA for the CDR3 is TGCGCCAGCAGCGAGGCTAGCGGGGGTGGCGAGCAGTTCTTC.

The V call is TRBV6-5, the J call TRBJ1-1, with D uncertain. V shed 0 bases and J shed 1 base, with 6 bases lying between them. This CDR3 region has 14 residues. Germline V gene lookup returns CDR1 MNHEY and CDR2 SVGAGI. In nucleotides, the CDR3 is TGTGCCAGCAGTTACTCCTACAGGAACACTGAAGCTTTCTTT. Translating gives CASSYSYRNTEAFF.

This chain links TRBV15 with TRBJ1-6, with a weak D call TRBD1 (6 bases). This CDR3 is 16 amino acids long. The germline V gene encodes CDR1 LNHNV and CDR2 YYDKDF (reference sequence). The V end lost 6 bases, the J end lost 7 bases, and 19 bases lay between the germline ends. The CDR3 sequence is CATRPVGGAGNSPLHF. The CDR3 DNA is TGTGCCACCAGACCAGTCGGGGGGGCCGGGAATTCACCCCTCCACTTT.

This sequence joins TRBV5-1 and TRBJ1-2; no clear D gene. This CDR3 comprises 14 residues. The germline gives CDR1 SGHRS, CDR2 YFSETQ. V lost 1 base, J lost 8 bases, and 15 bases lay in between. CDR3 residues: CASSLSIWEKGYTF. The CDR3, as DNA: TGCGCCAGCAGCTTGTCCATCTGGGAGAAAGGCTACACCTTC.

The chain employs TRBV4-2 and TRBJ1-4; tentative D call: TRBD1 (5 bases). Trimming cost V 1 base and J 6 bases, with 6 bases left between them. The CDR3 is 13 residues long. The germline CDR1 and CDR2 sequences are LGHNA and YNFKEQ. For the CDR3, the DNA is TGTGCCAGCAGCCAAGGGGGGGATGAAAAACTGTTTTTT. Translating it yields CASSQGGDEKLFF.

This clone was counted a few times. The chain joins TRBV7-8 to TRBJ2-6; D perhaps matches TRBD1 (6 bases). V gave up 1 base and J gave up 0 bases, with 10 bases separating them. This CDR3 is built from 17 residues. CDR1 and CDR2 (germline): SGHVS, FQNEAQ. CDR3 protein: CASSLGGHPSGANVLTF. The CDR3 coding sequence is TGTGCCAGCAGCTTAGGGGGACACCCCTCTGGGGCCAACGTCCTGACTTTC.

V gene TRBV4-1 combines with J gene TRBJ2-1; 12 bases match TRBD1. The length of the CDR3 is 15 residues. V dropped 4 bases and J dropped 8; count of bases not matched to a gene: 6. CDR1 is MGHRA and CDR2 is YSYEKL in the germline V gene. CDR3 coding DNA: TGCGCCAGCAGCCTTACGGGACAGGGGGCAGATGAGCAGTTCTTC. This sequence encodes CASSLTGQGADEQFF.

The chain recombines TRBV9 with TRBJ2-1, with TRBD2 matching 13 bases. Losses at the gene ends were 4 bases for V and 9 bases for J; bases not matched to a gene: 10. The CDR3 consists of 16 residues. The germline CDR1 and CDR2 sequences are SGDLS and YYNGEE. The CDR3 sequence: CASSLGPGLAGSEQFF. In DNA form, the CDR3 reads TGTGCCAGCAGCTTAGGTCCGGGACTAGCGGGGTCTGAGCAGTTCTTC.

The chain is built from TRBV18 and TRBJ2-5; 7 bases are shared with TRBD1. The junction had 6 bases not matched to a gene; V was cut back by 1 base and J by 7 bases. Germline CDR1 and CDR2: KGHSH and LQKENI. The CDR3 is made up of 14 amino acids. The CDR3 DNA reads as TGTGCCAGCTCACCACGACAGGGAGAGGGGACCCAGTACTTC. Translation gives CASSPRQGEGTQYF.

CDR3 nucleotide sequence: TGTGCCAGCAGCTGGACAGGGGGCGCCCAGCCCCAGCATTTT. Translated: CASSWTGGAQPQHF. The V and J genes are TRBV6-2 or TRBV6-3 and TRBJ1-5, with 11 bases lining up with TRBD1. V was clipped by 6 bases and J by 7 bases; unmatched bases: 5. The germline V gene has CDR1 MNHEY and CDR2 SVGEGT. CDR3 length: 14 residues.

The genes are TRBV9 and TRBJ2-1, with D uncertain. The ends were cut back, 4 bases at V and 6 bases at J, with 11 bases in the middle. The germline V gene has CDR1 SGDLS and CDR2 YYNGEE. CDR3 length equals 13 residues. CDR3 sequence (DNA): TGTGCCAGCAGCCCCTATGTCGCCAATGAGCAGTTCTTC. This sequence encodes CASSPYVANEQFF.

The chain employs TRBV5-4 and TRBJ2-5; D remains ambiguous. Germline V gene data show CDR1 as SGHNT and CDR2 as YYREEE (reference sequence). The CDR3 totals 14 residues. Trimming removed 1 base at V and 2 bases at J, with 9 bases between. The CDR3 DNA follows: TGTGCCAGCAGCTTGCCAACAGCTCAAGAGACCCAGTACTTC. Translation gives CASSLPTAQETQYF.